Presented here are 19 T cell receptor beta chains from one specimen sequenced in a study of shared T cell receptors in the human thymus. Sequencing used immunoSEQ multiplex PCR; TCRdb keeps in-frame clones, though not all of them. The table has roughly 560,000 clones, about four fifths seen once. The same data also went into a second study, on human thymus T cells.

Sequenced material: thymocytes. The receptors come from a boy in the first two years of life with a congenital heart defect.

The J gene is TRBJ1-5, the V gene TRBV12-5; 7 nucleotides match TRBD1. CDR1 LGHNT and CDR2 FRNRAP come from the germline V gene. After removal of 7 bases from V and 4 bases from J, the junction contained 19 bases not matched to a gene. The CDR3 has 18 residues. CDR3 region: CASAECPPTGEKNQPQHF. The CDR3 DNA reads as TGTGCTAGTGCCGAATGCCCCCCAACAGGGGAAAAAAATCAGCCCCAGCATTTT.

The chain has TRBV7-9 and TRBJ2-1, with D uncertain. This CDR3 region has 12 residues. V lost 6 bases to trimming and J lost 5 bases, with 8 bases between them. Germline loops: CDR1 SEHNR, CDR2 FQNEAQ (reference sequence). The CDR3 region has the DNA TGTGCCAGCAGAGACACCGACAATGAGCAGTTCTTC. Residues: CASRDTDNEQFF.

This chain connects TRBV7-4 to TRBJ2-1, with TRBD2 identical over 8 bases. CDR1 is SGHVT and CDR2 is SQSDAQ in the germline V gene. CDR3 length equals 16 residues. The V segment lost 5 bases and the J segment 6 bases; nucleotides outside the gene matches: 12. The CDR3 loop reads CASSPPGLGLPNEQFF. CDR3 nucleotide sequence: TGTGCCAGCAGCCCACCGGGACTAGGTTTACCCAATGAGCAGTTCTTC.

This clone was seen once. The rearrangement uses TRBV5-3 and TRBJ2-7; TRBD2 agrees at 10 bases. Being an ORF, TRBV5-3 has a function that is uncertain. CDR3 size: 16 residues. Losses at the gene ends were 0 bases for V and 3 bases for J; bases not matched to a gene: 6. CDR3 DNA: TGTGCCAGAAGCTTGGTCTCTAGCGGGAGTGACTACGAGCAGTACTTC. This gives the protein CARSLVSSGSDYEQYF.

This clone came up a few times. This chain links TRBV19 with TRBJ1-1; the D gene is possibly TRBD1 (5 bases). V lost 4 bases to trimming and J lost 3 bases, with 18 bases between them. Germline V CDR1 and CDR2: LNHDA, SQIVND (reference sequence). The CDR3 runs 16 residues. Here the CDR3 DNA reads TGTGCCAGTAGTAATTATCCCCGGACACCCGACACTGAAGCTTTCTTT. This gives the protein CASSNYPRTPDTEAFF.

The rearrangement joins TRBV30 to TRBJ2-7; 14 bases line up with TRBD2. In germline, CDR1 is GTSNPN, CDR2 SVGIG (reference sequence). The CDR3 is made up of 14 amino acids. Trimming took 5 bases from V and 5 from J; bases not matched to a gene: 5. As DNA, the CDR3 is TGTGCCTGGGGGACTAGCGGGAGAATCAACGAGCAGTACTTC. Protein product: CAWGTSGRINEQYF.

The J gene is TRBJ2-4, the V gene TRBV11-2; TRBD1 agrees at 7 bases. CDR1 and CDR2 from the germline V gene are SGHAT and FQNNGV. The CDR3 extends over 16 amino acids. The junction had 7 bases not matched to a gene; V was cut back by 1 base and J by 4 bases. CDR3 loop: CASSLGLDRVKNIQYF. CDR3 nucleotides: TGTGCCAGCAGCTTAGGCCTCGACAGGGTTAAAAACATTCAGTACTTC.

This chain uses TRBV14 with TRBJ2-3; TRBD2 matches at 9 bases. The CDR3 consists of 17 residues. With 0 bases clipped from V and 4 bases from J, the junction kept 8 bases outside the gene matches. CDR1 is SGHDN, CDR2 FVKESK, per germline. The CDR3 region is CASSQDKTSGRSDTQYF. CDR3 DNA: TGTGCCAGCAGCCAAGATAAAACCAGCGGGAGGTCAGATACGCAGTATTTT.

The V call is TRBV19, the J call TRBJ1-2; D may be TRBD1 (5 bases). V was pared by 4 bases and J by 8 bases, with 17 bases between. Germline loops: CDR1 LNHDA, CDR2 SQIVND (reference sequence). The CDR3 is made up of 14 amino acids. This CDR3 is CASSRNRKGRGYTF. In DNA form, the CDR3 reads TGTGCCAGTAGTAGAAACAGGAAAGGACGGGGCTACACCTTC.

This chain connects TRBV11-1 to TRBJ2-2; the D gene is possibly TRBD1 (5 bases). The CDR3 sequence is 18 residues long. V dropped 0 bases and J dropped 6 bases, with 20 bases sitting between them. Per germline, CDR1 SGHAT and CDR2 FQDESV (reference sequence). The CDR3 DNA reads TGTGCCAGCAGCTTAGCGCGCCGAAGGGGCGCACCTGCCGGGGAGCTGTTTTTT. Its protein product is CASSLARRRGAPAGELFF.

The V call is TRBV14, the J call TRBJ2-7; D is perhaps TRBD2 (5 bases). The CDR3 totals 18 residues. V was trimmed by 0 bases and J by 3 bases, leaving 21 bases between them. CDR1 and CDR2 (germline): SGHDN, FVKESK. The CDR3 region is CASSQESFRDISFYEQYF. The DNA for the CDR3 is TGTGCCAGCAGCCAAGAGTCATTTCGGGATATATCCTTCTACGAGCAGTACTTC.

This clone was picked up a small number of times. The chain has TRBV14 and TRBJ1-2; TRBD1 might be the D (5 bases). V was pared by 1 base and J by 3 bases, with 21 bases between. This CDR3 region has 18 residues. Germline CDR1 is SGHDN and CDR2 is FVKESK. The CDR3 sequence: CASSQGQTYSPLYYGYTF. CDR3 coding DNA: TGTGCCAGCAGCCAAGGACAGACCTATTCACCGTTGTACTATGGCTACACCTTC.

The chain couples TRBV6-1 to TRBJ1-4, with 9 bases aligning to TRBD1. Germline CDR1 reads MNHNS; CDR2 reads SASEGT. J lost 8 bases, V lost 2 bases, and 6 bases had no gene match. The CDR3 length is 15 residues. The CDR3 DNA follows: TGTGCCAGCAGTGAAAAGGACAGGGGCGACGAAAAACTGTTTTTT. Protein: CASSEKDRGDEKLFF.

The rearrangement links TRBV15 to TRBJ2-7, with a possible D match to TRBD2 (7 bases). With 0 bases removed from V and 2 bases from J, the gap between germline ends came to 17 bases. This CDR3 spans 17 amino acids. Germline values: CDR1 LNHNV, CDR2 YYDKDF (reference sequence). The CDR3 reads CATSRDWEGQAPYEQYF. CDR3 nucleotides: TGTGCCACCAGCAGAGATTGGGAGGGACAAGCGCCCTACGAGCAGTACTTC. Full variable domain (remainder filled in from reference TRBV15 and TRBJ2-7): DAMVIQNPRYQVTQFGKPVTLSCSQTLNHNVMYWYQQKSSQAPKLLFHYYDKDFNNEADTPDNFQSRRPNTSFCFLDIRSPGLGDTAMYLCATSRDWEGQAPYEQYFGPGTRLTVT.

The CDR3 DNA sequence: TGTGCCAGCAGTGAAGCGACCGAGGGTCAGCCCCAGCATTTT. It codes for CASSEATEGQPQHF. V is TRBV6-1 and J is TRBJ1-5; D gene unclear. The V end was cut by 0 bases, the J end by 6 bases, with 9 bases between. The CDR3 extends over 14 amino acids. Germline V gene sequence: CDR1 MNHNS, CDR2 SASEGT.

This clone was picked up one time. V usage is TRBV14 and J usage is TRBJ2-2; 12 bases match TRBD2. The germline V gene encodes CDR1 SGHDN and CDR2 FVKESK. V trimming: 4 bases; J trimming: 5 bases; junction bases outside the gene matches: 8. The CDR3 runs to 17 residues. This CDR3 reads CASSLTSGRPFTGELFF. As DNA, the CDR3 is TGTGCCAGCAGCCTGACTAGCGGGAGACCTTTTACCGGGGAGCTGTTTTTT.

The V and J genes are TRBV7-9 and TRBJ1-2; D not resolved. The CDR3 is 15 residues long. Germline CDR1 reads SEHNR; CDR2 reads FQNEAQ (reference sequence). V lost 5 bases, J lost 5 bases, and 18 bases lay in between. The CDR3 DNA reads TGTGCCAGCAGCCCCCTTGTGTCCCGCAGATATGGCTACACCTTC. Protein: CASSPLVSRRYGYTF.

As DNA, the CDR3 is TGTGCCAGCAGCTTCGAGGCCACAAGCACAGATACGCAGTATTTT. Its translation: CASSFEATSTDTQYF. This chain joins TRBV11-2 and TRBJ2-3; D gene unclear. The CDR3 covers 15 residues. V lost 3 bases to trimming and J lost 0 bases, with 10 bases between them. Germline V gene sequence: CDR1 SGHAT, CDR2 FQNNGV. The whole variable domain, remainder taken from reference TRBV11-2 and TRBJ2-3, is EAGVAQSPRYKIIEKRQSVAFWCNPISGHATLYWYQQILGQGPKLLIQFQNNGVVDDSQLPKDRFSAERLKGVDSTLKIQPAKLEDSAVYLCASSFEATSTDTQYFGPGTRLTVL.

This chain uses TRBV27 with TRBJ2-2; 11 bases match TRBD2. The length of the CDR3 is 18 residues. Trimming removed 7 bases from V and 4 bases from J; junction bases left unmatched: 14. The germline V gene encodes CDR1 MNHEY and CDR2 SMNVEV (reference sequence). DNA of the CDR3: TGTGCCAGCATCGCGGAAGTAGCGGGAGGGCCTGTCACCGGGGAGCTGTTTTTT. Its translation: CASIAEVAGGPVTGELFF.